A selection of T cell receptor beta chains follows, all from one sample in a study of identical twins. TCRdb processed the 5' RACE reads anew with MiXCR; each CDR3 protein has one entry. The sample consists of about 920,000 distinct CDR3 sequences, over 9% of them appearing once. This sample also belongs to another study, concerning yellow fever vaccine responses in identical twins.

Sequences were obtained from PBMCs. The receptors come from a woman aged 18-30 years in good health. Both conserved end residues are part of each CDR3. Fields, in order: J gene, D gene, clone size, V gene, CDR3 protein, CDR3 DNA. The D gene is left open where the match is weak. Clone size is shown for a subset of rows, as once, few, many or a class of expanded clone.

TRBJ2-3,-,-,TRBV6-1,CASSGQFSTDTQYF,TGTGCCAGCAGTGGACAGTTTAGCACAGATACGCAGTATTTT
TRBJ2-5,TRBD2,-,TRBV12-3/TRBV12-4,CASSLERPSGSKETQYF,TGTGCCAGCAGTTTAGAACGGCCTAGCGGGAGTAAAGAGACCCAGTACTTC
TRBJ1-1,-,many,TRBV11-2,CASSLVGLGDTEAFF,TGTGCCAGCAGCTTAGTTGGGCTGGGGGACACTGAAGCTTTCTTT
TRBJ2-1,-,few,TRBV29-1,CSVGPTVSEQFF,TGCAGCGTTGGCCCAACGGTTAGTGAGCAGTTCTTC
TRBJ1-1,-,many,TRBV27,CASSLRGYTEAFF,TGTGCCAGCAGTTTGAGGGGATACACTGAAGCTTTCTTT
TRBJ2-5,-,-,TRBV27,CASSGRGNQETQYF,TGTGCCAGCAGTGGACGAGGGAACCAAGAGACCCAGTACTTC
TRBJ1-3,TRBD1,-,TRBV7-8,CASSPRQGGVTIYF,TGTGCCAGCAGCCCCCGCCAGGGGGGGGTGACCATATATTTT
TRBJ1-5,-,few,TRBV19,CASSIWGFNNQPQHF,TGTGCCAGTAGTATTTGGGGGTTTAACAATCAGCCCCAGCATTTT
TRBJ2-5,TRBD2,-,TRBV5-1,CASSPGGREETQYF,TGCGCCAGCAGCCCGGGGGGGCGGGAAGAGACCCAGTACTTC
TRBJ2-3,-,-,TRBV28,CASSYSPSTDTQYF,TGTGCCAGCAGTTACTCTCCTAGCACAGATACGCAGTATTTT
TRBJ1-1,-,once,TRBV18,CASSSGQILMNTEAFF,TGTGCCAGCTCATCTGGACAGATTCTGATGAACACTGAAGCTTTCTTT
TRBJ2-1,TRBD1,many,TRBV7-9,CASSSGTGVGSYNEQFF,TGTGCCAGCAGCTCGGGGACAGGTGTTGGGTCCTACAATGAGCAGTTCTTC
TRBJ1-1,-,many,TRBV4-1,CASSHGTTQGGGTEAFF,TGCGCCAGCAGCCACGGAACGACCCAGGGCGGAGGGACTGAAGCTTTCTTT
TRBJ1-4,-,many,TRBV25-1,CASSLPGTNEKLFF,TGTGCCAGCAGTCTGCCGGGAACTAATGAAAAACTGTTTTTT
TRBJ1-5,-,many,TRBV7-8,CASSLALGNQPQHF,TGTGCCAGCAGCTTAGCATTAGGCAATCAGCCCCAGCATTTT
TRBJ2-5,TRBD2,few,TRBV28,CASSGLAGVQETQYF,TGTGCCAGCAGTGGACTAGCGGGGGTCCAAGAGACCCAGTACTTC
TRBJ2-5,-,few,TRBV12-3/TRBV12-4,CASSLGNQIGTQYF,TGTGCCAGCAGTTTAGGGAACCAAATCGGGACCCAGTACTTC
TRBJ2-5,-,-,TRBV27,CASSSGIHPEETQYF,TGTGCCAGCAGTTCCGGGATCCACCCCGAAGAGACCCAGTACTTC
TRBJ2-1,TRBD1,-,TRBV29-1,CSVASDRVSGNEQFF,TGCAGCGTTGCCTCGGACAGGGTTTCTGGCAATGAGCAGTTCTTC
TRBJ1-1,-,many,TRBV10-3,CAIRGVTEAFF,TGTGCCATCAGGGGGGTCACTGAAGCTTTCTTT
TRBJ2-1,TRBD1,many,TRBV5-5,CASSFGQGDYNEQFF,TGTGCCAGCAGCTTTGGACAGGGGGACTACAATGAGCAGTTCTTC
TRBJ2-5,-,-,TRBV25-1,CASSGGRVQWETQYF,TGTGCCAGCAGTGGGGGCAGGGTCCAGTGGGAGACCCAGTACTTC
TRBJ2-7,TRBD2,few,TRBV28,CASSGAGAGVYEQYF,TGTGCCAGCAGTGGGGCCGGGGCGGGAGTCTACGAGCAGTACTTC
TRBJ1-2,TRBD1,-,TRBV27,CASGFPSTGQGFRYTF,TGTGCCAGCGGATTCCCGTCTACGGGACAGGGTTTTCGCTACACCTTC
TRBJ2-7,-,-,TRBV19,CASSSRWGFAGTYEQYF,TGTGCCAGTAGTTCCCGCTGGGGTTTTGCGGGAACCTACGAGCAGTACTTC
TRBJ1-5,-,many,TRBV12-3/TRBV12-4,CASSLAAANQPQHF,TGTGCCAGCAGTTTAGCGGCAGCCAATCAGCCCCAGCATTTT
TRBJ2-7,-,-,TRBV7-2,CASSHSSTYEQYF,TGTGCCAGCAGCCACTCTTCGACCTACGAGCAGTACTTC
TRBJ2-1,-,few,TRBV28,CASRRAPLNEQFF,TGTGCCAGCAGGCGAGCCCCCCTCAATGAGCAGTTCTTC
TRBJ2-5,TRBD1,few,TRBV5-1,CASSTQPGQPETQYF,TGCGCCAGCAGCACCCAACCGGGACAGCCAGAGACCCAGTACTTC
TRBJ1-5,-,-,TRBV12-3/TRBV12-4,CASSVDRTSNQPQHF,TGTGCCAGCAGCGTGGACAGAACTAGCAATCAGCCCCAGCATTTT
TRBJ2-6,-,-,TRBV7-2,CATVRASGANVLTF,TGTGCCACAGTCCGAGCCTCTGGGGCCAACGTCCTGACTTTC
TRBJ2-6,-,-,TRBV4-1,CASSRQDKASGANVLTF,TGCGCCAGCAGCCGACAAGATAAGGCCTCTGGGGCCAACGTCCTGACTTTC
TRBJ2-7,TRBD2,-,TRBV3-1,CASSPVTGTSSSYEQYF,TGTGCCAGCAGCCCCGTGACGGGGACTAGCAGCTCCTACGAGCAGTACTTC
TRBJ1-4,-,many,TRBV12-3/TRBV12-4,CASRTATNEKLFF,TGTGCCAGCAGGACAGCAACTAATGAAAAACTGTTTTTT
TRBJ2-4,TRBD1,few,TRBV5-1,CASSSAVVGTGGVWDF,TGCGCCAGCAGCTCTGCCGTCGTCGGGACAGGGGGTGTTTGGGACTTC
TRBJ2-3,-,few,TRBV6-1,CASRRPTGSSTDTQYF,TGTGCCAGCAGACGACCTACAGGGTCTAGCACAGATACGCAGTATTTT
TRBJ1-2,-,-,TRBV20-1,CSAQSNYGYTF,TGCAGTGCCCAGAGTAACTATGGCTACACCTTC
TRBJ2-4,-,-,TRBV6-1,CASSLDSPLAGKNIQYF,TGTGCCAGCAGCCTCGACAGCCCGCTAGCTGGCAAAAACATTCAGTACTTC
TRBJ2-1,-,few,TRBV20-1,CSAWGPWNEQFF,TGCAGTGCCTGGGGGCCGTGGAATGAGCAGTTCTTC
TRBJ2-1,-,-,TRBV2,CASLTPNEQFF,TGTGCCAGCCTAACCCCCAATGAGCAGTTCTTC
TRBJ2-1,-,few,TRBV6-1,CASSPGHHNEQFF,TGTGCCAGCAGTCCTGGGCACCACAATGAGCAGTTCTTC
TRBJ1-2,-,-,TRBV20-1,CSARATDHQDYGYTF,TGCAGTGCTAGAGCCACGGACCACCAGGACTATGGCTACACCTTC
TRBJ2-1,-,few,TRBV25-1,CASSPIQSSYNEQFF,TGTGCCAGCAGTCCAATCCAAAGCTCCTACAATGAGCAGTTCTTC
TRBJ2-1,-,few,TRBV7-6,CASSSLTGSGNSYNEQFF,TGTGCCAGCAGCTCTCTTACCGGGTCGGGGAACTCCTACAATGAGCAGTTCTTC
TRBJ2-7,TRBD1,-,TRBV7-9,CASGTGTGSREQYF,TGTGCCAGCGGAACCGGGACAGGCAGCCGCGAGCAGTACTTC
TRBJ1-5,TRBD1,many,TRBV5-6,CASSWGQNNQPQHF,TGTGCCAGCAGCTGGGGACAGAACAATCAGCCCCAGCATTTT
TRBJ1-2,-,-,TRBV19,CASSKAPDGSYGYTF,TGTGCCAGTAGTAAGGCCCCCGACGGAAGTTATGGCTACACCTTC
TRBJ1-1,-,few,TRBV12-3/TRBV12-4,CASSLIGDGSSEAFF,TGTGCCAGCAGTTTAATCGGGGATGGGTCTTCTGAAGCTTTCTTT
TRBJ2-7,-,many,TRBV5-1,CASSHSTSYEQYF,TGCGCCAGCAGCCACTCAACATCATACGAGCAGTACTTC
TRBJ2-1,TRBD2,-,TRBV9,CASSAPGLAYNEQFF,TGTGCCAGCAGCGCCCCGGGACTAGCCTACAATGAGCAGTTCTTC